The 27 T cell receptor beta chains presented below share a single source sample, sequenced in a study of T-cell reconstitution after alpha-beta-depleted transplantation in children. For TCRbeta, the library was prepared with unique molecular identifiers. Each CDR3 protein gets one entry after TCRdb re-called the PCR reads with MiXCR. The sample holds 800,000 to 1,000,000 distinct CDR3 sequences, roughly 29% seen once. The material was PBMCs, mostly from graft donor cells, obtained 360 days after TCRalphabeta/CD19-depleted stem cell transplant. Receptors were obtained from a boy under two years old who had a stem cell transplant for SCID, so the T cells may come from the graft donor.

This chain connects TRBV2 to TRBJ2-7, with D possibly matching TRBD2 (6 bases). The ends were cut back, 8 bases at V and 2 bases at J, with 19 bases in the middle. Per the germline V gene, CDR1 is SNHLY and CDR2 is FYNNEI. The CDR3 covers 15 residues. The DNA of the CDR3 is TGTGCCAGCGGCCGTGAACGGGGGTCCACCTACGAGCAGTACTTC. Its translation: CASGRERGSTYEQYF.

In nucleotides, the CDR3 is TGTGCCAGCAGCTTAGAAGGGACAGGGCATTCCTACGAGCAGTACTTC. It translates to CASSLEGTGHSYEQYF. The chain uses TRBV7-9 and TRBJ2-7; TRBD1 matches 9 bases. The CDR3 consists of 16 residues. In germline, CDR1 is SEHNR, CDR2 FQNEAQ (reference sequence). Trimming at V came to 1 base and at J to 1 base, leaving 5 bases not matched to a gene.

This clonotype was picked up one time. The rearrangement joins TRBV5-1 to TRBJ2-3, with 7 bases identical to TRBD1. CDR3 length equals 15 residues. V dropped 4 bases and J dropped 4; count of bases not matched to a gene: 9. Germline V gene data show CDR1 as SGHRS and CDR2 as YFSETQ. The CDR3 protein is CASSNRQGPPDTQYF. The CDR3 DNA follows: TGCGCCAGCAGCAACCGACAGGGCCCCCCAGATACGCAGTATTTT. The whole variable domain, remainder taken from reference TRBV5-1 and TRBJ2-3, is KAGVTQTPRYLIKTRGQQVTLSCSPISGHRSVSWYQQTPGQGLQFLFEYFSETQRNKGNFPGRFSGRQFSNSRSEMNVSTLELGDSALYLCASSNRQGPPDTQYFGPGTRLTVL.

This clonotype has a single count. This chain uses TRBV28 with TRBJ1-6, with 10 bases that match TRBD1. CDR3 length: 14 amino acids. The germline CDR1 and CDR2 sequences are MDHEN and SYDVKM. V was pared by 5 bases and J by 7 bases, with 2 bases of the junction left unmatched. The CDR3 here is CASSGTGENSPLHF. CDR3 bases: TGTGCCAGCAGTGGGACAGGGGAAAATTCACCCCTCCACTTT.

This chain's CDR3 is CASSYTGLTDTQYF. The CDR3 DNA reads TGTGCCAGCAGTTATACAGGGTTGACAGATACGCAGTATTTT. This sequence joins TRBV12-3 or TRBV12-4 and TRBJ2-3; D perhaps matches TRBD1 (6 bases). The CDR3 consists of 14 residues. Between the trimmed V and J ends, which lost 4 bases and 3 bases, there was a span of 11 bases.

This clonotype was seen a few times. The chain carries TRBV7-9 and TRBJ1-2; D may be TRBD1 (5 bases). Germline V gene lookup returns CDR1 SEHNR and CDR2 FQNEAQ (reference sequence). This CDR3 contains 15 residues. With 3 bases removed from V and 5 bases from J, the gap between germline ends came to 16 bases. The CDR3 region has the DNA TGTGCCAGCAGCTTGTCTCTGGGATCAGGGTATGGCTACACCTTC. It is translated as CASSLSLGSGYGYTF.

The chain uses TRBV5-6 and TRBJ1-2; D call uncertain. V gave up 0 bases and J gave up 7 bases, with 7 bases separating them. The CDR3 extends over 12 amino acids. The germline gives CDR1 SGHDT, CDR2 YYEEEE. The CDR3 DNA follows: TGTGCCAGCAGCTTGGCCAATGGTGGCTACACCTTC. This encodes CASSLANGGYTF. Based on the CDR3 plus reference TRBV5-6 and TRBJ1-2, the full variable domain is DAGVTQSPTHLIKTRGQQVTLRCSPKSGHDTVSWYQQALGQGPQFIFQYYEEEERQRGNFPDRFSGHQFPNYSSELNVNALLLGDSALYLCASSLANGGYTFGSGTRLTVV.

The genes are TRBV12-3 or TRBV12-4 and TRBJ1-2; no definite D call. This CDR3 is 11 amino acids long. Trimming took off 6 bases at V and 5 bases at J, with 7 bases between the two ends. This CDR3 reads CASSLFYGYTF. In DNA form, the CDR3 reads TGTGCCAGCAGCCTATTTTATGGCTACACCTTC.

The genes are TRBV27 and TRBJ1-5; D not resolved. This CDR3 region has 12 residues. CDR1 is MNHEY, CDR2 SMNVEV, per germline (reference sequence). Deletions cut 3 bases from V and 9 bases from J, with 9 bases between. Here the CDR3 DNA reads TGTGCCAGCAGTTTCATGGGTGGGCCCCAGCATTTT. Its protein is CASSFMGGPQHF.

A few counts support this clonotype. The rearrangement uses TRBV28 and TRBJ2-7; TRBD1 is a possible D gene (5 bases). The CDR3 contains 12 residues. Germline CDR1 is MDHEN and CDR2 is SYDVKM. Trimming removed 7 bases from V and 3 bases from J, with 10 bases in between. The CDR3 bases are TGTGCCAGCACCAGGGTGGGCTACGAGCAGTACTTC. Its translation is CASTRVGYEQYF.

There are many counts of this clonotype. The chain is built from TRBV5-1 and TRBJ1-1, with D tentatively TRBD1 (5 bases). V was shortened by 1 base and J by 2 bases, with 12 bases between the two germline ends. CDR1 is SGHRS, CDR2 YFSETQ, per germline. The CDR3 covers 15 residues. This CDR3 reads CASSLRGRDNTEAFF. DNA of the CDR3: TGCGCCAGCAGCTTGAGGGGTAGGGATAACACTGAAGCTTTCTTT.

This clonotype occurred many times. The rearrangement joins TRBV29-1 to TRBJ2-5; D gene ambiguous. The CDR3 spans 12 residues. Germline V gene data show CDR1 as SQVTM and CDR2 as ANQGSEA. V lost 4 bases to trimming and J lost 1 base, with 7 bases between them. CDR3 coding DNA: TGCAGCGTTGGAGCCAGCCAAGAGACCCAGTACTTC. Amino acid sequence: CSVGASQETQYF.

The chain couples TRBV7-8 to TRBJ2-7, with TRBD1 identical over 7 bases. Germline CDR1 SGHVS, CDR2 FQNEAQ. V dropped 4 bases and J dropped 3; count of bases not matched to a gene: 6. The CDR3 runs 14 residues. This chain's CDR3 is CASSSRDRYYEQYF. The DNA for the CDR3 is TGTGCCAGCAGCTCCAGGGACAGATACTACGAGCAGTACTTC. The variable domain in full, with the rest retrieved from reference TRBV7-8 and TRBJ2-7, is GAGVSQSPRYKVAKRGQDVALRCDPISGHVSLFWYQQALGQGPEFLTYFQNEAQLDKSGLPSDRFFAERPEGSVSTLKIQRTQQEDSAVYLCASSSRDRYYEQYFGPGTRLTVT.

This chain uses TRBV6-1 with TRBJ2-7, with D unresolved. The CDR3 has 16 residues. Germline V lookup: CDR1 MNHNS, CDR2 SASEGT. Trimming took 6 bases from V and 0 from J, leaving 18 bases between them. CDR3 sequence reads: CASSPVSQTPSYEQYF. CDR3 nucleotides: TGTGCCAGCAGCCCGGTTTCACAGACCCCCTCCTACGAGCAGTACTTC.

This clonotype was detected only a few times. The rearrangement joins TRBV29-1 to TRBJ2-5; D not resolved. The CDR3 covers 9 residues. Germline values: CDR1 SQVTM, CDR2 ANQGSEA. The ends were cut back, 8 bases at V and 1 base at J, with 2 bases in the middle. The CDR3 loop reads CSFQETQYF. CDR3 coding DNA: TGCAGCTTCCAAGAGACCCAGTACTTC.

V is TRBV28 and J is TRBJ1-5; D gene uncertain. The length of the CDR3 is 17 residues. The V end lost 2 bases, the J end lost 0 bases, and 14 bases lay between the germline ends. Germline loops: CDR1 MDHEN, CDR2 SYDVKM. DNA for the CDR3: TGTGCCAGCAGTTTAAGCAGCGGGCCTTATAGCAATCAGCCCCAGCATTTT. Its protein product is CASSLSSGPYSNQPQHF.

CDR3 sequence (DNA): TGCAGTGCCCCAAGGGGCAGGGCAGGTGAAGCTTTCTTT. As protein: CSAPRGRAGEAFF. J is TRBJ1-1 and V is TRBV20-1; D may be TRBD1 (5 bases). V shed 6 bases and J shed 7 bases, with 18 bases lying between them. Germline V CDR1 and CDR2: DFQATT, SNEGSKA (reference sequence). This CDR3 comprises 13 residues.

The sample holds a few counts of this clonotype. V usage is TRBV28 and J usage is TRBJ2-7, with D possibly being TRBD2 (5 bases). V gave up 5 bases and J gave up 3 bases, with 14 bases separating them. From germline, CDR1 is MDHEN and CDR2 SYDVKM. CDR3 length: 14 amino acids. The chain's CDR3 is CASSLTRWNYEQYF. DNA of the CDR3: TGTGCCAGCAGTCTCACTAGGTGGAACTACGAGCAGTACTTC.

The rearrangement links TRBV18 to TRBJ2-1; no reliable D call. V was cut by 0 bases and J by 0 bases, with 3 bases left in between. Germline CDR1 reads KGHSH; CDR2 reads LQKENI. CDR3 size: 14 residues. The chain's CDR3 is CASSPPFSYNEQFF. The CDR3 DNA follows: TGTGCCAGCTCACCACCGTTCTCCTACAATGAGCAGTTCTTC. Using reference TRBV18 and TRBJ2-1 for the parts outside the CDR3, the full variable domain is NAGVMQNPRHLVRRRGQEARLRCSPMKGHSHVYWYRQLPEEGLKFMVYLQKENIIDESGMPKERFSAEFPKEGPSILRIQQVVRGDSAAYFCASSPPFSYNEQFFGPGTRLTVL.

The CDR3 DNA follows: TGTGCCAGCAGTTTACGGCAGGACACAGATACGCAGTATTTT. Protein product: CASSLRQDTDTQYF. The chain carries TRBV28 and TRBJ2-3, with D unclear. V dropped 2 bases and J dropped 2 bases, with 8 bases sitting between them. CDR1 is MDHEN and CDR2 is SYDVKM in the germline V gene. The CDR3 length is 14 residues.

The chain employs TRBV7-9 and TRBJ2-1; 7 bases are shared with TRBD1. The CDR3 runs 14 residues. J gave up 6 bases and V 2 bases, and 4 bases lay outside the gene matches. Germline V CDR1 and CDR2: SEHNR, FQNEAQ (reference sequence). CDR3 DNA: TGTGCCAGCAGCTTATCAGGGGGTCGCAATGAGCAGTTCTTC. Amino acid sequence: CASSLSGGRNEQFF. Looking up the rest from reference TRBV7-9 and TRBJ2-1 gives the full variable domain: DTGVSQNPRHKITKRGQNVTFRCDPISEHNRLYWYRQTLGQGPEFLTYFQNEAQLEKSRLLSDRFSAERPKGSFSTLEIQRTEQGDSAMYLCASSLSGGRNEQFFGPGTRLTVL.

The rearrangement joins TRBV20-1 to TRBJ1-3, with D uncertain. Trimming cost V 0 bases and J 0 bases, with 9 bases left between them. Germline V CDR1 and CDR2: DFQATT, SNEGSKA (reference sequence). CDR3 length: 15 amino acids. This chain's CDR3 is CSARDLRSSGNTIYF. The CDR3 DNA reads as TGCAGTGCTAGAGATTTAAGGAGCTCTGGAAACACCATATATTTT.

The V gene is TRBV12-3 or TRBV12-4, the J gene TRBJ1-5; TRBD1 is a possible D gene (5 bases). The CDR3 totals 15 residues. Between the trimmed V and J ends, which lost 3 bases and 7 bases, there was a span of 16 bases. The DNA of the CDR3 is TGTGCCAGCAGTTTGCTCCAGGGAGGGAGGCAGCCCCAGCATTTT. Translated: CASSLLQGGRQPQHF.

The rearrangement uses TRBV6-2 or TRBV6-3 and TRBJ2-1; D assignment may be TRBD1 or TRBD2 (6 bases each). Germline loops: CDR1 MNHEY, CDR2 SVGEGT. The CDR3 sequence is 14 residues long. V was shortened by 7 bases and J by 0 bases, with 10 bases between the two germline ends. The CDR3, as DNA: TGTGCCAGCACGGGGGCGAGCTCCTACAATGAGCAGTTCTTC. Translating gives CASTGASSYNEQFF.

The chain joins TRBV5-6 to TRBJ2-2, with D possibly being TRBD1 or TRBD2 (5 bases each). Per the germline V gene, CDR1 is SGHDT and CDR2 is YYEEEE. Trimming cost V 4 bases and J 3 bases, with 16 bases left between them. The CDR3 sequence is 16 residues long. The CDR3 is CASSDVRAEDTGELFF. The CDR3 nucleotides read TGTGCCAGCAGCGATGTCAGGGCGGAGGACACCGGGGAGCTGTTTTTT. Full variable domain (missing parts from reference TRBV5-6 and TRBJ2-2): DAGVTQSPTHLIKTRGQQVTLRCSPKSGHDTVSWYQQALGQGPQFIFQYYEEEERQRGNFPDRFSGHQFPNYSSELNVNALLLGDSALYLCASSDVRAEDTGELFFGEGSRLTVL.

There are many counts of this clonotype. The rearrangement uses TRBV3-1 and TRBJ2-3, with D hard to call. Trimming shortened V by 3 bases and J by 3 bases, and 1 base separated the two germline ends. CDR3 length: 11 amino acids. Germline V gene lookup returns CDR1 LGHDT and CDR2 YNNKEL (reference sequence). Written as DNA, the CDR3 is TGTGCCAGCAGCCAGACAGATACGCAGTATTTT. It is translated as CASSQTDTQYF.

This clonotype was seen more than once but under ten times. The CDR3 DNA reads as TGCAGCGTCCAAACCGGGACACCCGGGGGGCTATACGAGCAGTACTTC. Protein product: CSVQTGTPGGLYEQYF. The J gene is TRBJ2-7, the V gene TRBV29-1; TRBD2 might be the D (7 bases). Germline V gene sequence: CDR1 SQVTM, CDR2 ANQGSEA. The V and J ends lost 6 bases and 4 bases respectively, with 25 bases between them. The CDR3 is 16 residues long.